One T cell receptor beta chain is described in this entry. The antigen remains unidentified. The sample comes from a study of cytomegalovirus exposure and HLA in healthy donors. On the study more broadly: The 100 to 150 validation repertoires, a later analysis reported, used the same platform as the 550 to 700 repertoires from the first cohort.

Points from the study as a whole: Both high specificity and high sensitivity reportedly marked the classifier's diagnosis of cytomegalovirus status. The study labeled 170 or so TCR beta chains cytomegalovirus-associated. Across donors, most TCRs were seen rarely, yet some public ones were widespread.

The CDR3 is 19 amino acids. Germline V lookup: CDR1 LNHNV, CDR2 YYDKDF (reference sequence). V shed 1 base, J shed 7 bases, and the junction held 18 bases outside the gene matches. Generated by immunoSEQ multiplex PCR, the TCRdb table keeps only in-frame clones and is missing some. The repertoire holds under 75,000 clones, almost 97% seen once, with more than 0.95% in the top ten. The receptor comes from a woman younger than 35 in good health and CMV-seronegative. The rearrangement uses TRBV15 and TRBJ2-2; 7 nucleotides agree with TRBD1. The specimen was PBMCs. The CDR3 spells CATSRAPWGRGKFGGELFF. For the CDR3, the DNA is TGTGCCACCAGCAGAGCCCCCTGGGGCAGGGGGAAGTTTGGCGGGGAGCTGTTTTTT.